This T cell receptor (beta chain) came from a study of beta chain features in type 1 diabetes. Overall study context: The examined sorted cells totaled around 100,000,000 across samples.

The trim removed 4 bases at V and 9 bases at J, leaving 4 bases unmatched. Per the germline V gene, CDR1 is SGHNT and CDR2 is YYREEE (reference sequence). The CDR3 covers 13 residues. Sequencing targeted expressed TCRB transcripts, as all isolated RNA had been reverse transcribed. Profiling relied on immunoSEQ multiplex PCR, and the TCRdb table lists in-frame clones only, not all of them. The sample shows over 150,000 clones, less than 9.5% of them seen only once. Study-level points and caveats: Shortening that was moderate but significant affected the TCRB CDR3s of Type 1 diabetes patients in all four CD4+ subsets. Patients showed naive, central memory and Treg TCRB repertoires that appeared more similar than those of healthy donors.

This clone was seen many times. The target antigen is unknown. Other DNA sequences from this sample encode an identical CDR3 as well. The sample taken for sequencing was central memory CD4+ T cells from blood. The sequence was collected from a man younger than 35 in good health. The chain uses TRBV5-4 and TRBJ1-6; TRBD1 matches at 7 bases. CDR3 sequence reads: CASSLDRVSPLHF. CDR3 nucleotide sequence: TGTGCCAGCAGCCTAGACAGGGTTTCACCCCTCCACTTT.